This passage covers 5 T cell receptor beta chains from one sample sequenced in a study of CD8 T cells in ankylosing spondylitis. TCRdb processed the 5' RACE reads anew with MiXCR; each CDR3 protein has one entry. The sample lists hundreds of thousands of distinct CDR3 sequences, under 12% occurring once. The source material was blood, either unsorted or a sorted T cell fraction (not recorded which). Receptors were obtained from a male donor with ankylosing spondylitis or in good health (not recorded which).

CDR3 protein: CAWSRLGPSSNYGYTF. The CDR3 region has the DNA TGTGCCTGGAGTCGCCTAGGCCCCTCATCTAACTATGGCTACACCTTC. J is TRBJ1-2 and V is TRBV30, with no clear D. Germline V gene data show CDR1 as GTSNPN and CDR2 as SVGIG (reference sequence). This CDR3 has 16 residues. Trimming removed 2 bases at V and 0 bases at J, with 16 bases between.

The genes are TRBV20-1 and TRBJ1-4; 7 bases fit TRBD1. The V segment lost 4 bases and the J segment 8 bases; nucleotides outside the gene matches: 7. Germline V gene lookup returns CDR1 DFQATT and CDR2 SNEGSKA (reference sequence). CDR3 length equals 13 residues. The CDR3 coding sequence is TGCAGTGCTAAACTTCCAGGGGGAGAAAAACTGTTTTTT. As protein: CSAKLPGGEKLFF.

About this clonotype: A junction end diverges from the germline sequence, so it may reflect a read error. This chain links TRBV5-1 with TRBJ1-2; no firm D call. This CDR3 comprises 14 residues. Germline V gene sequence: CDR1 SGHRS, CDR2 YFSETQ. CDR3 nucleotides: TGCGCCAGCAGCTTGAATCAGAATAACTATGGCGACACCTTC. The encoded protein is CASSLNQNNYGDTF. The entire variable domain, with the rest obtained from reference TRBV5-1 and TRBJ1-2, is as follows: KAGVTQTPRYLIKTRGQQVTLSCSPISGHRSVSWYQQTPGQGLQFLFEYFSETQRNKGNFPGRFSGRQFSNSRSEMNVSTLELGDSALYLCASSLNQNNYGDTFGSGTRLTVV.

A word on this clonotype: A read error is possible here, since a much larger clone lies one base away. The chain carries TRBV7-3 and TRBJ2-3; the D is unclear. CDR3 length equals 15 residues. The germline gives CDR1 SGHTA, CDR2 FQGTGA. The CDR3 sequence: CTSSRLGLDTDTQYF. In DNA form, the CDR3 reads TGTACCAGCAGCCGCCTGGGCCTGGACACAGATACGCAGTATTTT.

This clonotype was counted at least ten times. The V call is TRBV7-9, the J call TRBJ2-1, with D perhaps being TRBD1 or TRBD2 (5 bases each). The CDR3 spans 16 residues. V was trimmed by 5 bases and J by 0 bases, leaving 14 bases between them. Germline CDR1 and CDR2: SEHNR and FQNEAQ (reference sequence). The CDR3 sequence is CASSRGTASSYNEQFF. Here the CDR3 DNA reads TGTGCCAGCAGCAGAGGGACGGCTAGCTCCTACAATGAGCAGTTCTTC. Full variable domain (remainder filled in from reference TRBV7-9 and TRBJ2-1): DTGVSQNPRHKITKRGQNVTFRCDPISEHNRLYWYRQTLGQGPEFLTYFQNEAQLEKSRLLSDRFSAERPKGSFSTLEIQRTEQGDSAMYLCASSRGTASSYNEQFFGPGTRLTVL.